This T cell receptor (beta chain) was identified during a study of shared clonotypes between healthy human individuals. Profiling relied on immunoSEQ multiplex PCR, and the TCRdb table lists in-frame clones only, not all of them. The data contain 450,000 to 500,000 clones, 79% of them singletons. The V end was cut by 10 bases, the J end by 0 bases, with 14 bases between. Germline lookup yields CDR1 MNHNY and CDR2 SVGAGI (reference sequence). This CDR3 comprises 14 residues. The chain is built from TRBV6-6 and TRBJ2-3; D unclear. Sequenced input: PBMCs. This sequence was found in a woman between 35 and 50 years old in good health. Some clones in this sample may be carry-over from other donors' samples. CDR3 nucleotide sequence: TGTGCCATCGGTCCAGGAACAAGCACAGATACGCAGTATTTT. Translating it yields CAIGPGTSTDTQYF.